This TCR beta chain was sequenced during a study of T cells in Graves' hyperthyroidism and ophthalmopathy (dated by TCRdb to between 2018 and 2021). Study-level background: Peripheral blood was sampled at the time of initial diagnosis, prior to any treatment. To identify TCR V-J signatures that set the groups apart, the researchers used a discovery cohort of more than 95 patients, made up of 40 to 45 with Graves' ophthalmopathy and 57 with stable Graves' hyperthyroidism. Prospective prediction of ophthalmopathy was tested in an independent validation cohort consisting of fewer than 20 hyperthyroidism patients and around 17 patients who later progressed to ophthalmopathy. For training and testing, the 100 or so patients in the discovery cohort were randomly divided in a 7:3 ratio. In about 6 Graves' hyperthyroidism patients, the study also compared T-cell repertoires from thyroid tissue with T-cell repertoires from blood. Following sampling, methimazole starting at 30 mg daily was given to hyperthyroidism patients, and high-dose intravenous methylprednisolone was given to ophthalmopathy patients. According to the paper, TCR Vbeta CDR3 sequencing was carried out on 135 peripheral blood samples, which came from 40 to 45 ophthalmopathy, some 73 hyperthyroidism and around 17 progressor patients.

The TCR beta CDR3 regions were amplified from RNA transcripts. The TCR CDR3 was subjected to a first round of RT-PCR using the HTBI primer set and the Qiagen OneStep RT-PCR kit. The libraries were constructed in a second round of multiplex PCR and then size-selected and purified. Libraries were sequenced paired-end with 100 bp reads on an Illumina HiSeq2000. From the authors' description of their analysis: Raw data were processed with SOAPnuke, discarding reads with adapters, uncalled bases, mean Phred below 15, or no exact constant-primer or identifier match. COPE v1.2.5 was used to merge high-quality paired reads, and clonotypes were defined as unique nucleotide sequences. Clonotypes were aligned to IMGT TRBV, TRBD and TRBJ reference segments using MiTCR v1.1. Only V-J combinations with frequency above 0.0001, covering 99% to 99.2% of repertoires, were analysed. The TCS score was defined as the ratio of F50 (clonal expansion) to E x V (chaos), calculated using BLOSUM62-based TCRdist between CDR3 peptides within each V-J. Welch's t-statistics and random forest reduced around 550 V-J features to some 14, which were used in a naive Bayes classifier (R e1071). Through fastp at Q25 and MiXCR, TCRdb rebuilt clones from the public reads, retaining in-frame beta chains. Every distinct CDR3 protein forms one entry, paired with its most common genes and DNA. The V and J calls here are based on TCRdb, not the publication. The sample yields 500,000 to 750,000 distinct CDR3 sequences; approximately 14% were counted once. Of the sample, roughly 7.7% is held by the ten largest clones.

The research as a whole found: In cross-validation, a model built on a 13 V-J signature told ophthalmopathy apart from stable hyperthyroidism with under 90% sensitivity and roughly 81% specificity, and in testing the same model reached 80%/75%. In validation, the model predicted progression to ophthalmopathy a median of about 6 months before onset, with 65% to 71% sensitivity and about 75% specificity. Most expanded thyroid clonotypes (frequency above 0.001) were also detected in blood, suggesting blood repertoires may reflect thyroid immune responses. No statistical method was used to fix the sample size in advance, and group allocation was not hidden from the investigators.

In the ophthalmopathy patients, disease was moderately to severely active, with a Clinical Activity Score of 3 or more, a NOSPECS grade of 4 or more, and a duration of less than 3 months. Patients with uncontrolled infections, other autoimmune diseases, pregnancy or lactation were excluded. Diagnoses were based on clinical symptoms, serum thyroxine and TRAb, thyroid ultrasound and orbital computed tomography. PBMCs were separated from roughly 10 ml of fresh peripheral blood using Ficoll-Paque density gradient centrifugation. Total RNA was extracted with Trizol reagent, and quality was checked on an Agilent 2100 Bioanalyzer. There are many counts of this clonotype. Its antigen is not yet known. No qualities accompany the bases; no much larger clone lies one base away. V loses 3 bases of germline sequence and J loses 4 bases, and the interval between the two ends is 31 bases. The cysteine opens and the phenylalanine closes a CDR3 of 21 amino acids. Only CDR3 DNA is held: 63 bases, read in frame from base 1. CDR1 is given as SNHLY and CDR2 as FYNNEI, both from the germline V gene.

The clonotype originates from a woman younger than 30 with Graves' ophthalmopathy. The sample taken for sequencing was blood. The chain was built from TRBV2 and TRBJ1-5; TRBD1 is a possible D gene, resting on 6 matching bases. The CDR3: CASSDGRVWGRGRGANQPQHF. The DNA sequence is TGTGCCAGCAGTGACGGTAGAGTGTGGGGTAGGGGACGGGGGGCGAATCAGCCCCAGCATTTT. With the portions outside the CDR3 filled from the reference TRBV2 and TRBJ1-5 genes, the complete variable region becomes EPEVTQTPSHQVTQMGQEVILRCVPISNHLYFYWYRQILGQKVEFLVSFYNNEISEKSEIFDDQFSVERPDGSNFTLKIRSTKLEDSAMYFCASSDGRVWGRGRGANQPQHFGDGTRLSIL.